Listed below are T cell receptor beta chains from one sample, sequenced in a study of patients and donors after allogeneic stem cell transplantation. TCRdb used MiXCR to reprocess the RT-PCR reads, holding one entry per CDR3 protein. Of 900,000 to 1,000,000 distinct CDR3 sequences in the sample, roughly 18% were seen once. The sample taken for sequencing was blood, either unsorted or a sorted T cell fraction (not recorded which). These receptors all come from a human donor who was either an allogeneic HSCT recipient or a stem cell or donor lymphocyte infusion donor (not recorded which). It is not recorded whose cells these are; they may come from a transplant donor. The CDR3 runs from the conserved cysteine through the conserved F or W. D genes are given only for firm matches. Size is stated for part of the rows, as once, few or many counts, or as a class when the clone is expanded.

d_call,clone_size,v_call,j_call,cdr3_nt,cdr3_aa
.,.,TRBV12-3/TRBV12-4,TRBJ2-3,TGTGCCAGCAGCCGACGGGAAGGAAAAAGGACAGATACGCAGTATTTT,CASSRREGKRTDTQYF
.,many,TRBV3-1,TRBJ2-5,TGTGCCAGCAATCCTTCCCGTGTAGAGACCCAGTACTTC,CASNPSRVETQYF
.,.,TRBV27,TRBJ2-3,TGTGCCAGCAGTCCCGCGACCCGGGCGCGCTCCAGCCCAGATACGCAGTATTTT,CASSPATRARSSPDTQYF
.,few,TRBV2,TRBJ2-1,TGTGCCAGCAGTGACAGGGGACCGTTAAACCTCAATGAGCAGTTCTTC,CASSDRGPLNLNEQFF
.,.,TRBV29-1,TRBJ1-4,TGCAGCGTTGAAAGCGGGGCTGATGAAAAACTGTTTTTT,CSVESGADEKLFF
TRBD1,many,TRBV12-3/TRBV12-4,TRBJ1-1,TGTGCCAGCAGCCGGGACAGGAACACTGAAGCTTTCTTT,CASSRDRNTEAFF
TRBD1,.,TRBV6-1,TRBJ2-7,TGTGCCAGCAGAGGGACAGGGGTTAGCTCCTACGAGCAGTACTTC,CASRGTGVSSYEQYF
TRBD1,few,TRBV7-9,TRBJ2-2,TGTGCCAGCAGCAGTATGGGGACAGCGAACACCGGGGAGCTGTTTTTT,CASSSMGTANTGELFF
.,.,TRBV20-1,TRBJ2-1,TGCAGTGCTAGAGATTTTGGTGGGGGGACGACCTACAATGAGCAGTTCTTC,CSARDFGGGTTYNEQFF
.,.,TRBV10-3,TRBJ1-1,TGTGCCGCAAACAGAGCCCTCAACACTGAAGCTTTCTTT,CAANRALNTEAFF
TRBD1,few,TRBV12-3/TRBV12-4,TRBJ1-1,TGTGCCAGCAGTTACCGACAGGGGAGCAACACTGAAGCTTTCTTT,CASSYRQGSNTEAFF
.,.,TRBV11-2,TRBJ2-3,TGTGCCAGCAGCCCAAAAGACAGAAATACGCAGTATTTT,CASSPKDRNTQYF
TRBD1,many,TRBV29-1,TRBJ2-7,TGCAGCGCTATAATCCGGGACAGGGTGGAGCAGTACTTC,CSAIIRDRVEQYF
.,few,TRBV12-3/TRBV12-4,TRBJ2-7,TGTGCCAGCAGCCAGGCCGGAGGGGAGCAGTACTTC,CASSQAGGEQYF
TRBD1,.,TRBV6-1,TRBJ1-1,TGTGCCATCTTGGAGACAGGGCAGTTTACTGAAGCTTTCTTT,CAILETGQFTEAFF
.,few,TRBV12-3/TRBV12-4,TRBJ1-5,TGTGCCAGCAGAGTGAACGTTCCCCCGCATCAGCCCCAGCATTTT,CASRVNVPPHQPQHF
.,.,TRBV6-5,TRBJ2-5,TGTGCCAGCAGTTACGGGGGCCTCGGGAGGCAGGAGACCCAGTACTTC,CASSYGGLGRQETQYF
.,.,TRBV7-3,TRBJ1-2,TGTGCCAGCAGCCCGGTGGGGGGGAAATCGCATGGCTACACCTTC,CASSPVGGKSHGYTF
TRBD2,few,TRBV24-1,TRBJ2-3,TGTGCCACCAGTGACCTCGGGACTAGCGGATTTACGCAGTATTTT,CATSDLGTSGFTQYF
.,many,TRBV10-3,TRBJ1-2,TGTGCCATCAGGGGAGAGGGGATCTATGGCTACACCTTC,CAIRGEGIYGYTF
.,many,TRBV6-1,TRBJ1-6,TGTGCCAGCAGTGACGTGCCTGATAATAAACCCCTCCACTTT,CASSDVPDNKPLHF
TRBD2,few,TRBV7-9,TRBJ2-7,TGTGCCAGCTTGGGAGGAATAGCGGGGGGGAGCGAGCAGTACTTC,CASLGGIAGGSEQYF
TRBD1,few,TRBV20-1,TRBJ2-5,TGCAGTGCTAGACCGGGACAGGTCCCAGAGACCCAGTACTTC,CSARPGQVPETQYF
TRBD2,.,TRBV7-2,TRBJ2-2,TGTGCCAGCAGCTTAGCGGCCAAACTAGCGGGGTTGAGGGGGGCCGGGGAGCTGTTTTTT,CASSLAAKLAGLRGAGELFF
TRBD2,.,TRBV6-4,TRBJ2-7,TGTGCGAACAGGGGTCGTAGCGGGAGCCAGGATTACGAGCAGTACTTC,CANRGRSGSQDYEQYF
.,.,TRBV4-2,TRBJ2-2,TGTGCCAGCAGCCTCGCGCCACTTAGAATGGGTAACACCGGGGAGCTGTTTTTT,CASSLAPLRMGNTGELFF
.,.,TRBV20-1,TRBJ2-1,TGCAGTGCTAGGCCGGACAGAGCACTCAGGAACTACAATGAGCAGTTCTTC,CSARPDRALRNYNEQFF
.,.,TRBV12-3/TRBV12-4,TRBJ1-1,TGTGCCAGCAGACTCTTAGGGGGAACAACTGAAGCTTTCTTT,CASRLLGGTTEAFF
TRBD1,.,TRBV5-1,TRBJ2-7,TGCGCCAGCAGCTTCGGACAGGGTTATTACGAGCAGTACTTC,CASSFGQGYYEQYF
.,few,TRBV27,TRBJ2-6,TGTGCCAGCAGTTTATTTTATTCCAACTCTGGGGCCAACGTCCTGACTTTC,CASSLFYSNSGANVLTF
.,.,TRBV27,TRBJ2-7,TGTGCCAGCAGTTTTGCCCGGGGTCCCTACGAGCAGTACTTC,CASSFARGPYEQYF
TRBD1,.,TRBV5-5,TRBJ1-6,TGTGCCAGCAGCTTGGAGGGGACAGGGGTTTCACCCCTCCACTTT,CASSLEGTGVSPLHF
TRBD2,few,TRBV6-5,TRBJ2-2,TGTGCCAGCAGTTACCTAGCGGTGATCGCGAACACCGGGGAGCTGTTTTTT,CASSYLAVIANTGELFF
TRBD2,.,TRBV6-1,TRBJ2-2,TGTGCCAGCAGTGAGCTAGCGGGGGCGAACACCGGGGAGCTGTTTTTT,CASSELAGANTGELFF
.,.,TRBV4-1,TRBJ2-3,TGCGCCAGCAGCCAAGAGGGAAGCGGCATTAGCACAGATACGCAGTATTTT,CASSQEGSGISTDTQYF
.,many,TRBV9,TRBJ2-1,TGTGCCAGCAGCGTAGGTAGCTACAATGAGCAGTTCTTC,CASSVGSYNEQFF
.,.,TRBV9,TRBJ1-6,TGTGCCAGCAGCGCGCGAGGGGGTAGGGATTCACCCCTCCACTTT,CASSARGGRDSPLHF
TRBD2,.,TRBV20-1,TRBJ2-5,TGCAGTGCTTGGGGGGGACGGGGAGAGACCCAGTACTTC,CSAWGGRGETQYF
.,.,TRBV19,TRBJ2-1,TGTGCCAGTAGTATAGATCCGGGTGGTGAGCAGTTCTTC,CASSIDPGGEQFF
.,.,TRBV24-1,TRBJ2-1,TGTGCCACCAGAGGGGGGAGCCACAATGAGCAGTTCTTC,CATRGGSHNEQFF
TRBD1,few,TRBV18,TRBJ1-1,TGTGCCAGCTCCGGGACAGGGGTTGCGTTCACTGAAGCTTTCTTT,CASSGTGVAFTEAFF
.,many,TRBV5-1,TRBJ1-1,TGCGCCAGCAGCTTGACAGGGAAGGGCACTGAAGCTTTCTTT,CASSLTGKGTEAFF
.,.,TRBV20-1,TRBJ2-7,TGCAGTGCCCTTACTGACTGGACGACACACAGCTCCTACGAGCAGTACTTC,CSALTDWTTHSSYEQYF
TRBD2,few,TRBV12-3/TRBV12-4,TRBJ2-2,TGTGCCAGCAGACCAGCGGGAGAGGGGACCGGGGAGCTGTTTTTT,CASRPAGEGTGELFF
.,.,TRBV2,TRBJ1-5,TGTGCCAGCAGTGAAGCATGGGGCAATCAGCCCCAGCATTTT,CASSEAWGNQPQHF
TRBD2,few,TRBV11-1,TRBJ2-7,TGTGCCAGCAGCCTTCTAGCGGGAGGAATTTACGAGCAGTACTTC,CASSLLAGGIYEQYF
.,.,TRBV12-3/TRBV12-4,TRBJ1-2,TGTGCCAGCAGTTTGGGGCAAATCTACACCTTC,CASSLGQIYTF
.,.,TRBV5-1,TRBJ1-4,TGCGCCAGCAGCCCCGGGCTTCTTCCCTCAACTAATGAAAAACTGTTTTTT,CASSPGLLPSTNEKLFF
.,.,TRBV2,TRBJ2-7,TGTGCCAGCAGCAGCCGACGCTCCTACGAGCAGTACTTC,CASSSRRSYEQYF
.,.,TRBV11-2,TRBJ2-1,TGTGCCAGCAGCTTAGAGGGCGGTGTCCATGAGCAGTTCTTC,CASSLEGGVHEQFF
.,.,TRBV28,TRBJ1-5,TGTGCCAGCAGTTTAATCGGTAGTCAGCCCCAGCATTTT,CASSLIGSQPQHF
TRBD2,few,TRBV20-1,TRBJ2-5,TGCAGTGTTACGACTAGCGGCCAAGAGACCCAGTACTTC,CSVTTSGQETQYF
.,.,TRBV12-3/TRBV12-4,TRBJ1-4,TGTGCCAGCAGTTTACATGGCAGAACTAATGAAAAACTGTTTTTT,CASSLHGRTNEKLFF
TRBD1,.,TRBV5-1,TRBJ1-1,TGCGCCAGCAGCTTGGCAGGGGGCCGAGACACTGAAGCTTTCTTT,CASSLAGGRDTEAFF
TRBD1,few,TRBV4-2,TRBJ2-6,TGTGCCAGCAGCCAGGAGACAGGGGCTGGGGCCAACGTCCTGACTTTC,CASSQETGAGANVLTF
TRBD2,.,TRBV18,TRBJ2-5,TGTGCCAGCTCACTCGGGACTAGCGCTCAAGAGACCCAGTACTTC,CASSLGTSAQETQYF
.,.,TRBV4-3,TRBJ2-1,TGCGCCAGCAGCCAAGATTGGTGGACAGTTTACAATGAGCAGTTCTTC,CASSQDWWTVYNEQFF
.,.,TRBV12-3/TRBV12-4,TRBJ2-3,TGTGCCAGCAGCCGTCATAGCAGCGGCACAGATACGCAGTATTTT,CASSRHSSGTDTQYF